Each of the 10 T cell receptor beta chains below was sequenced from the same sample in a study of metastatic and nonmetastatic thyroid tumors. Every patient was untreated before thyroid surgery. TCRdb recomputed clones from the PCR reads via MiXCR. The sample lists more than 85,000 clones, over 8.5% occurring once. Sequenced sample: blood. These receptors all come from a female donor with papillary thyroid cancer or a benign thyroid nodule (not recorded which). Some clones in this sample may be carry-over from other donors' samples.

This clone was counted many times. The chain joins TRBV27 to TRBJ2-7; D is unclear. Trimming shortened V by 5 bases and J by 5 bases, and 7 bases separated the two germline ends. Germline-derived CDR1 and CDR2 are MNHEY and SMNVEV (reference sequence). The CDR3 has 11 amino acids. Written as DNA, the CDR3 is TGTGCCAGCAGTCATATCCACGAGCAGTACTTC. This gives the protein CASSHIHEQYF.

The rearrangement links TRBV4-1 to TRBJ1-1, with 9 bases aligning to TRBD1. This CDR3 is built from 15 residues. V gave up 1 base and J gave up 4 bases; unmatched junction bases: 4. Per the germline V gene, CDR1 is MGHRA and CDR2 is YSYEKL. In DNA form, the CDR3 reads TGCGCCAGCAGCCAAGTTGGACAGGGGAGCACTGAAGCTTTCTTT. This codes for CASSQVGQGSTEAFF.

This clone was seen repeatedly, ten times or more. The CDR3 bases are TGCGCCAGCAGCTTGGCCGCAGAGGAGTACGAGCAGTACTTC. Protein product: CASSLAAEEYEQYF. This chain uses TRBV5-1 with TRBJ2-7; D call uncertain. This CDR3 is built from 14 residues. The germline CDR1 and CDR2 sequences are SGHRS and YFSETQ. Trimming left V 0 bases short and J 4 bases short, with 11 bases between.

The chain uses TRBV12-3 or TRBV12-4 and TRBJ2-1, with 7 nucleotides matching TRBD2. Unmatched junction bases numbered 8, after V lost 2 bases and J lost 7 bases. The CDR3 totals 15 residues. The CDR3 bases are TGTGCCAGCAGTTTATCCTCGCGGGGGAATAATGAGCAGTTCTTC. This translates into CASSLSSRGNNEQFF.

There are many counts of this clone. The V gene is TRBV20-1, the J gene TRBJ2-7; D is tentatively TRBD1 or TRBD2 (6 bases each). The V and J ends lost 4 bases and 1 base respectively, with 17 bases between them. Per germline, CDR1 DFQATT and CDR2 SNEGSKA (reference sequence). This CDR3 region has 15 residues. CDR3 loop: CSAMSPGAGSYEQYF. The DNA of the CDR3 is TGCAGTGCTATGTCCCCGGGGGCTGGATCCTACGAGCAGTACTTC.

The rearrangement joins TRBV12-3 or TRBV12-4 to TRBJ2-7; D possibly corresponds to TRBD2 (5 bases). V lost 4 bases and J 2 bases, leaving 18 bases between the germline ends. The CDR3 contains 16 residues. Here the CDR3 DNA reads TGTGCCAGCAGTTCCCCTTCGGTGCGGGCGGCCTACGAGCAGTACTTC. It specifies CASSSPSVRAAYEQYF.

This clone was observed many times. This rearrangement joins TRBV19 to TRBJ1-1; 7 bases map to TRBD1. There are 14 residues in the CDR3. With V trimmed by 3 bases and J by 4 bases, 5 bases remained unmatched. Germline V gene lookup returns CDR1 LNHDA and CDR2 SQIVND (reference sequence). CDR3: CASSMVGGGTEAFF. The CDR3 coding sequence is TGTGCCAGTAGTATGGTAGGGGGCGGCACTGAAGCTTTCTTT.

In its sample, this clone was seen many times. The chain recombines TRBV2 with TRBJ1-6, with TRBD1 matching over 7 bases. CDR1 and CDR2 (germline): SNHLY, FYNNEI. J was trimmed by 10 bases and V by 7 bases; bases with no gene match: 10. The CDR3 loop spans 14 amino acids. CDR3: CASNRGDSRSPLHF. CDR3 nucleotides: TGTGCCAGCAATCGGGGGGACAGTCGATCACCCCTCCACTTT.

A few counts support this clone. The V gene is TRBV7-2, the J gene TRBJ2-5; D is unresolved. Per germline, CDR1 SGHTA and CDR2 FQGNSA. The length of the CDR3 is 13 residues. Trimming took 1 base from V and 2 from J, leaving 5 bases between them. DNA for the CDR3: TGTGCCAGCAGCTTAGGGCAGCAAGAGACCCAGTACTTC. As protein: CASSLGQQETQYF.

The table lists this clone with a few counts. A much larger clone sits a single nucleotide away, making a read error possible. The conserved final phenylalanine or tryptophan is absent from the CDR3, which likely points to a read error. The DNA is omitted, as the CDR3 cannot be located on it reliably, and the CDR3 follows TCRdb's listing. The J gene is TRBJ1-1, the V gene TRBV29-1; TRBD1 reflects the table's D call only, with no check against the DNA. Germline CDR1 reads SQVTM; CDR2 reads ANQGSEA. The CDR3 has 8 amino acids, counting both end residues. CDR3 sequence reads: CIVGGQLL.